The rows below give T cell receptor beta chains drawn from one sample of a study of T cells in localized non-small cell lung cancer. Generated by immunoSEQ multiplex PCR, the TCRdb table keeps only in-frame clones and is missing some. The data show tens of thousands of clones, roughly 86% seen once. The source material was peripheral blood, sampled before any cancer treatment. The origin of the receptors is a woman aged 18 to 55 with stage III lung adenocarcinoma. The CDR3 runs from the conserved cysteine through the conserved F or W. A D gene is named only where the DNA matches it firmly. Expanded clones are given a class, and other clones once, few, many or no size at all.

j_call cdr3_length d_call clone_size v_call cdr3_nt cdr3_aa
TRBJ2-4 15 TRBD1 NA TRBV5-4 TGTGCCAGCAGCTTGGGAGGACAGGGGAGTAACATTCAGTACTTC CASSLGGQGSNIQYF
TRBJ1-6 14 TRBD1 NA TRBV6-6 TGTGCCAGCAGTGTACAGGGGCGTAATTCACCCCTCCACTTT CASSVQGRNSPLHF
TRBJ1-1 11 NA NA TRBV6-6 TGTGCCAGCAGTCCCTCCGGTGAAGCTTTCTTT CASSPSGEAFF
TRBJ2-2 19 TRBD2 NA TRBV4-1 TGCGCCAGCAGCCAACCCGGGACTAGCGGGGGCACATACACCGGGGAGCTGTTTTTT CASSQPGTSGGTYTGELFF
TRBJ2-2 15 NA NA TRBV4-2 TGTGCCAGCAGCCTTGTGGGGAAGAACACCGGGGAGCTGTTTTTT CASSLVGKNTGELFF
TRBJ1-2 14 NA NA TRBV15 TGTGCCACCAGCAGTAAACAGGCTAACTATGGCTACACCTTC CATSSKQANYGYTF
TRBJ1-1 12 NA few TRBV29-1 TGCAGCGTTGATTACATGAACACTGAAGCTTTCTTT CSVDYMNTEAFF
TRBJ2-7 16 TRBD1 NA TRBV6-6 TGTGCCAGCAGTGGGCAGGGACAGGACGGCTCCTACGAGCAGTACTTC CASSGQGQDGSYEQYF
TRBJ1-1 11 TRBD1 once TRBV2 TGTGCCAGCACAGGGGGCACTGAAGCTTTCTTT CASTGGTEAFF
TRBJ1-2 14 NA NA TRBV27 TGTGCCAGCAGTGACAGCCCTATTAACTATGGCTACACCTTC CASSDSPINYGYTF
TRBJ1-5 13 NA NA TRBV2 TGTGCCACCTCCCACGGAGAGGATCAGCCCCAGCATTTT CATSHGEDQPQHF
TRBJ2-1 16 NA NA TRBV7-9 TGTGCCAGCAGCCGCTCATCAGGGGGACTCTTGAATGAGCAGTTCTTC CASSRSSGGLLNEQFF
TRBJ2-5 19 TRBD2 NA TRBV7-9 TGTGCCAGCAGCTTAGCCGCTAGCGGGCCAGGTTGGGGAAAAGAGACCCAGTACTTC CASSLAASGPGWGKETQYF
TRBJ1-2 12 NA NA TRBV29-1 TGCAGCGTGCCCGGTCAGGCCTATGGCTACACCTTC CSVPGQAYGYTF
TRBJ2-1 15 TRBD1 NA TRBV7-8 TGTGCCAGCAGCACCGGGACAGGGGGTAGCAATGAGCAGTTCTTC CASSTGTGGSNEQFF
TRBJ1-4 15 TRBD1 NA TRBV18 TGTGCCAGCTCACCTACAGGGGTGACTAATGAAAAACTGTTTTTT CASSPTGVTNEKLFF
TRBJ2-3 13 NA NA TRBV18 TGTGCCAGCTCACCACCGATCACAGATACGCAGTATTTT CASSPPITDTQYF
TRBJ2-1 14 NA NA TRBV19 TGTGCCAGTAGTATAGGGGTAGACTACAATGAGCAGTTCTTC CASSIGVDYNEQFF
TRBJ2-2 16 NA NA TRBV9 TGTGCCAGCAGCGACCACCGGGACCTCAAGGGCGGGGAGCTGTTTTTT CASSDHRDLKGGELFF
TRBJ2-5 16 TRBD1 NA TRBV4-1 TGCGCCAGCAGCCAAGATCCGCGGACAGGGAAAGAGACCCAGTACTTC CASSQDPRTGKETQYF
TRBJ1-6 16 NA few TRBV27 TGTGCCAGCAGTCTCGGACCGAGCTCCTATAATTCACCCCTCCACTTT CASSLGPSSYNSPLHF
TRBJ2-4 11 NA NA TRBV7-2 TGTGCCAGCAGTTCTAAAAACATTCAGTACTTC CASSSKNIQYF
TRBJ1-1 12 NA once TRBV6-5 TGTGCCAGCAGCATCCGGAACACTGAAGCTTTCTTT CASSIRNTEAFF
TRBJ1-1 13 TRBD1 few TRBV10-3 TGTGCCGTTGGACAGGGGAGGGACACTGAAGCTTTCTTT CAVGQGRDTEAFF
TRBJ1-1 14 NA few TRBV19 TGTGCCAGTAGCAGGAGCCGGGACAACACTGAAGCTTTCTTT CASSRSRDNTEAFF
TRBJ1-4 15 NA NA TRBV5-6 TGTGCCAGCAGCTTTCCCTCCGAGACGCGTGAAAAACTGTTTTTT CASSFPSETREKLFF
TRBJ1-5 15 TRBD1 NA TRBV19 TGTGCCAGTAGCCGGGACAGGGCTAAGAATCAGCCCCAGCATTTT CASSRDRAKNQPQHF
TRBJ1-2 11 NA once TRBV20-1 TGCAGTGCTAGACCGGACAGTGGCTACACCTTC CSARPDSGYTF
TRBJ2-1 15 TRBD2 NA TRBV11-3 TGTGCCAGCAGCCCAGTAGGACTAGCGTCCAATGAGCAGTTCTTC CASSPVGLASNEQFF
TRBJ1-1 15 TRBD1 once TRBV6-6 TGTGCCAGCAGTGACCAGGGACAGACGGTGAAGGTAGCTTTCTTT CASSDQGQTVKVAFF
TRBJ1-3 15 NA NA TRBV6-6 TGTGCCAGCAGTCCATACAGGACCTCTGGAAACACCATATATTTT CASSPYRTSGNTIYF